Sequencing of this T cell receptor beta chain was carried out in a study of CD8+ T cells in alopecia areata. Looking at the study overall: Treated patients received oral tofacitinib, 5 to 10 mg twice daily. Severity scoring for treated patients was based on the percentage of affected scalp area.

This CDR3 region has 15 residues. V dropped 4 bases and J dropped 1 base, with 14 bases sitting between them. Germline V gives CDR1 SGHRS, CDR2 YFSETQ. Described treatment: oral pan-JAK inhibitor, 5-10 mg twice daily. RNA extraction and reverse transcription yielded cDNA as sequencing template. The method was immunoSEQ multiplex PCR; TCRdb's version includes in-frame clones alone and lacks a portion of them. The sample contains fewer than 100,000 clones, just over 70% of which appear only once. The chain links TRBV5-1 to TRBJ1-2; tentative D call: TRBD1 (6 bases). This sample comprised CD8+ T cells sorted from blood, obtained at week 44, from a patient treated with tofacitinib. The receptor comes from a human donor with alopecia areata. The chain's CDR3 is CASSETGGDNYGYTF. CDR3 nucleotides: TGCGCCAGCAGCGAGACGGGGGGCGATAACTATGGCTACACCTTC.